Included here is one TCR beta chain sequence, with context. Antigen specificity is unknown. In germline, CDR1 is MNHEY, CDR2 SMNVEV (reference sequence). The CDR3 covers 15 residues. V lost 5 bases and J lost 0; bases outside the gene matches: 6. The record originates from a study of CD8 T cell repertoires and HIV-1 epitope variants. TCRdb's copy holds only in-frame clones and misses some; the assay was immunoSEQ multiplex PCR. Of 4,500 or so clones in the sample, about 63% are singletons; the top ten hold 42%. The gene calls are TRBV27 and TRBJ1-1, with TRBD1 matching 7 bases. Sequencing was done on a sample of cultured CD8+ T cells derived from PBMCs. This sequence was found in a male donor with HIV. As DNA, the CDR3 is TGTGCCAGCAGTCGACAGGGTGGGGTGAACACTGAAGCTTTCTTT. Translating gives CASSRQGGVNTEAFF.